This TCR beta chain originates from a study of cytomegalovirus exposure and HLA in healthy donors (dated by TCRdb to about 2017). For the wider study: An earlier analysis of more than 550 of the donors reported approximately 280 Gb of sequence data and 117 million unique TCR beta sequences obtained from 150 million to 200 million T cells. An early release that covered several hundred HLA-typed donors contained about 300 gigabases of sequencing data and tens of millions of unique TCR sequences. Among the roughly 400 genotyped donors, roughly 80% belonged to the genetic ancestry cluster associated with self-reported Caucasian donors. The aim of the study was to test whether cataloging public T cell receptors could identify signatures of past pathogen exposure. The study profiled the T cell repertoires of hundreds of subjects by immunosequencing and related them to cytomegalovirus serostatus. Along with the approximately 620-subject first cohort, a separate validation cohort of approximately 110 different subjects was used. To predict cytomegalovirus infection status, the study brought together high-throughput TCR immunosequencing, statistical association of individual TCRs with disease status, and machine learning. A later analysis re-examined previously published TCR beta repertoires from roughly 720 donors and added high-resolution HLA genotyping to investigate patterns of TCR occurrence. The later analysis used no new phenotypic data to find candidate immune exposures, relying instead on TCR beta sequences and their occurrence across donors. An earlier analysis of roughly 600 of the donors used high-throughput TCR beta sequencing to judge whether each TCR beta V gene segment behaved as functional or pseudogenic. Alongside the repertoire data, information on donor age, sex, ethnicity and CMV serostatus was compiled. Genome-wide SNP genotypes for about 65% of the 666 donors were used in a later genetic analysis, which treated that subset as a discovery cohort. Every repertoire in the discovery cohort had been generated on one and the same sequencing platform. Both class I and class II loci were covered by HLA typing, at four-digit resolution. The number of typed donors differed by locus: roughly 620-640 for A, B, C, DRB1 and DQB1; some 500 for DQA1; some 590 for DPA1; and 400 to 480 for DPB1. Because of strong linkage in the cohort, roughly five DR-DQ haplotypes were treated as single units for association and clustering. Across under 500 genotyped donors of the cohort, an average of roughly 200,000 unique TCR beta nucleotide sequences per donor were sequenced, and approximately 17% of those sequences were non-productive. General conclusions and limits of the study: Because counts were too low, 15 or so rarely observed V segments, including chromosome 9 orphons, were excluded from the earlier analysis of 500 to 700 of the donors. In a later analysis, several top co-occurrence clusters were reported to appear linked to parvovirus B19, influenza, CMV and Epstein-Barr virus. V-gene and J-gene trimming of TCR beta chains was associated with a missense DCLRE1C variant in a later genetic analysis, and the association was replicated in an independent cohort. A group of highly shared sequence variants was considered likely to be a technical artifact of the sequencing pipeline. In a later analysis, the rate of TCR association differed among HLA loci, with DRB1 alleles having the most associated TCRs and HLA-C alleles having the fewest. An earlier analysis of some 590 of the donors showed that most TCR beta V segments appeared in productive rearrangements either about 87% or about 30% of the time, which broadly matched IMGT annotations. Linkage disequilibrium might explain the correlated functional status among segregating V segments, but an unknown experimental factor could not be ruled out. A few of the identified cytomegalovirus-associated TCR beta chains were confirmed in vitro to be specific for cytomegalovirus antigens. A further reported finding was that TCR beta sequences accurately predicted the HLA-A and HLA-B alleles for most subjects in the first cohort. A later analysis found that HLA-associated TCR beta chains were more clonally expanded and had lower generation probabilities than equally common non-associated chains. Sequencing depth was assumed to be roughly uniform across donors in the presence/absence analyses, though that assumption may not hold. Some IMGT-functional V segments, including TRBV6-2 and TRBV6-3, could not be told apart with the 87-base-pair reads, so those segments were excluded. HLA typing was unavailable for some donors at each locus, so association tests used only the typed subset. The only immune exposure information available for the cohort was CMV serostatus. This cohort had only TCR beta chains sequenced, and the lack of alpha or paired-chain data limited which features could be detected. Cytomegalovirus status was reported to be diagnosed by the classifier with high specificity and sensitivity in both the original and validation cohorts. When HLA alleles, especially DR and DQ, strongly co-occurred, attributing TCR associations to individual alleles was difficult. According to a later analysis, most CMV-associated TCR beta chains appeared to be HLA-restricted, and the HLA associations seemed to be driven largely by CMV exposure. In a later analysis, around 17,000 TCR beta sequences were associated with specific HLA alleles at a false discovery rate of 0.05. The authors suggested that the approach could potentially be extended to other disease states and immunological phenotypes. Most TCR sequences were observed very rarely across donors, whereas some public TCRs were present in many individuals. In the study, around 150 TCR beta chains were listed as associated with cytomegalovirus. In a later genetic analysis, fewer N-insertions in productive TCRs were reported among donors in an Asian-associated ancestry cluster than the 666-donor mean.

V loses 5 bases at its end and J loses 2 bases; junction bases beyond the gene matches: 7. Measured from the cysteine to the phenylalanine, the CDR3 is 15 residues long. Just the 45-base CDR3 DNA is kept, in frame starting at base 1. CDR1 and CDR2 are read off the germline V gene as SGHVS and FNYEAQ. Regarding this clone: The specificity of this receptor is unknown. No per-base quality is available; no much larger clone lies one base away.

The library was generated by the immunoSEQ multiplex PCR assay. A mixture of 60 forward primers for TCR Vbeta segments and 13 reverse primers for TCR Jbeta segments was used in the multiplex PCR. A multiplex PCR assay on genomic DNA amplified the CDR3 region of rearranged TCR beta genes. On the Illumina HiSeq System, the amplified TCR beta libraries were sequenced as 87-base-pair reads. As for how the authors treated the data: A later analysis counted about 80 million unique TCR beta chains across the 650 to 700 repertoires, and some 11 million of these chains were shared by at least two donors. Raw reads were error-corrected and collapsed into unique sequences with a nearest-neighbor algorithm that merged closely related sequences to remove PCR and sequencing errors. Alignment of CDR3 sequences to IMGT reference sequences was used to assign V, D and J gene segments. For a sequence to be retained, a match of at least six nucleotides was required to both a V gene segment and a J gene segment. A rearrangement counted as productive if the CDR3 had no stop codons and remained in frame with V and J, and every other rearrangement counted as non-productive. Following IMGT convention, CDR3 was defined as the stretch from the second conserved V-encoded cysteine up to the conserved J-encoded phenylalanine. The earlier analysis of about 610 of the donors excluded any sequence lacking an unambiguous match to a single V gene segment. In an earlier analysis of several hundred of the donors, a V segment was called functional when productive rearrangements were above 56.7%, and segregating when the standard deviation between donors exceeded 5%. A statistical classification framework was built to diagnose cytomegalovirus status from the catalog of TCR beta chain sequences. V and J gene assignment, in a later analysis, came from comparing TCR nucleotide sequences with IMGT/GENE-DB human TR gene sequences. In a later analysis, CDR3 sequences and most-parsimonious VDJ recombination scenarios were assigned using the TCRdist pipeline. In a later analysis, each TCR beta chain was defined by its CDR3 amino acid sequence together with its V-gene family, and reads without a unique V-gene family were excluded. A later analysis removed 550 to 700 highly shared, low-generation-probability nucleotide sequences to deal with suspected cross-contamination and a sequencing artifact. In a later analysis, a clonal expansion index was calculated for each public chain from normalized within-repertoire ranks of inferred template counts. In a later analysis, generation probabilities were computed with a VDJ recombination model fitted to out-of-frame rearrangements, and the resulting probabilities were checked against IGoR. In a later analysis, hypergeometric tests were used to score TCR-TCR, TCR-HLA and TCR-CMV co-occurrence, with a repertoire-size bias correction applied to TCR pairs. To estimate false discovery rates, a later analysis permuted the HLA or CMV assignments 20 times. A later analysis grouped co-occurring TCRs with DBSCAN, adding TCRdist sequence similarity when clustering within HLA-allele-positive subsets. Co-occurrence clustering excluded repertoires with fewer than 30,000 or more than 120,000 public chains, plus five with anomalous nucleotide sharing. TCRdb stores this immuneACCESS table with in-frame sequences only. Part of the clones is absent; in the studies checked, under half of the shortfall reflects unresolved V genes, and no reason is known for the rest. From that table come the V and J calls and clone size; the DNA was used to work out D and trimming. Across this sample there are about 170,000 clones, with 82% seen only once. About 1.6% of the sample lies in the top ten.

The cohort comprised approximately 700 healthy bone marrow donors. At the time of sampling, every cohort member was nominally healthy, though immune exposures that went unrecorded were likely present. The donor tested CMV seronegative, placing the donor among the 352 seronegative members of the cohort. Every donor gave a peripheral blood sample, and the peripheral blood mononuclear cells from that sample were used for TCR beta sequencing. Genomic DNA extraction from the blood cell samples was performed with the Qiagen DNeasy Blood Extraction Kit. The sequence derives from a male donor in good health and CMV-seronegative. Recombination joined TRBV7-6 with TRBJ2-3, with TRBD2 matching 7 junction bases. The source material was PBMCs. The CDR3 region reads CASSLPAGLTDTQYF. In nucleotides, the sequence is TGTGCCAGCAGCCTCCCAGCGGGGCTCACAGATACGCAGTATTTT.